These 14 T cell receptor beta chains originate from one sample sequenced in a study of somatic mutations in cytotoxic T cells in rheumatoid arthritis. Libraries were prepared by immunoSEQ multiplex PCR; TCRdb keeps only in-frame clonotypes and omits some of them. The sample contains about 17,000 clones, around 80% of which appear only once. The sequenced material came from CD8+ T cells sorted from blood. These receptors all stem from an adult with rheumatoid arthritis.

This chain links TRBV4-1 with TRBJ2-4; D uncertain. There are 16 residues in the CDR3. V lost 0 bases and J 3 bases, leaving 12 bases between the germline ends. Germline V gene data show CDR1 as MGHRA and CDR2 as YSYEKL. The CDR3 DNA sequence: TGCGCCAGCAGCCAAGATAAAGGGTTGGGCAAAAACATTCAGTACTTC. It specifies CASSQDKGLGKNIQYF.

This clone was observed once. The V and J genes are TRBV6-6 and TRBJ1-2, with 7 bases identical to TRBD1. With V trimmed by 8 bases and J by 0 bases, 12 bases remained unmatched. Germline V CDR1 and CDR2: MNHNY, SVGAGI (reference sequence). CDR3 size: 16 residues. In DNA form, the CDR3 reads TGTGCCAGCCTTTCCGGGACAGCCAAAACTAACTATGGCTACACCTTC. Encoded protein: CASLSGTAKTNYGYTF.

The chain combines TRBV30 with TRBJ1-1; D unclear. Germline assignment: CDR1 GTSNPN and CDR2 SVGIG (reference sequence). V was cut by 0 bases and J by 7 bases, with 9 bases left in between. This CDR3 is built from 12 residues. The CDR3 DNA reads as TGTGCCTGGAGTGTACGGGCAGGTGAAGCTTTCTTT. Its translation is CAWSVRAGEAFF. Full variable domain (remainder filled in from reference TRBV30 and TRBJ1-1): SQTIHQWPATLVQPVGSPLSLECTVEGTSNPNLYWYRQAAGRGLQLLFYSVGIGQISSEVPQNLSASRPQDRQFILSSKKLLLSDSGFYLCAWSVRAGEAFFGQGTRLTVV.

This rearrangement joins TRBV4-1 to TRBJ2-7; possibly TRBD1 or TRBD2 for D (5 bases each). Trimming pared 0 bases from V and 3 bases from J, leaving 15 bases between. The CDR3 extends over 16 amino acids. Germline CDR1 and CDR2: MGHRA and YSYEKL. CDR3 sequence reads: CASSQEGPPRGYEQYF. In DNA form, the CDR3 reads TGCGCCAGCAGCCAAGAGGGGCCCCCACGGGGCTACGAGCAGTACTTC.

V is TRBV6-5 and J is TRBJ1-1; the D gene is possibly TRBD1 (5 bases). Between the trimmed V and J ends, which lost 2 bases and 4 bases, there was a span of 11 bases. Germline V gene data show CDR1 as MNHEY and CDR2 as SVGAGI. The CDR3 runs 14 residues. The CDR3 sequence: CASSYQWGSTEAFF. CDR3 sequence (DNA): TGTGCCAGCAGTTACCAGTGGGGGTCCACTGAAGCTTTCTTT.

This chain uses TRBV7-9 with TRBJ2-1; a weak D match, TRBD2 (6 bases). CDR1 and CDR2 from the germline V gene are SEHNR and FQNEAQ (reference sequence). The CDR3 extends over 12 amino acids. Trimming removed 5 bases at V and 6 bases at J, with 8 bases between. CDR3 region: CASSLGSNEQFF. The CDR3 region has the DNA TGTGCCAGCAGCCTCGGGAGCAATGAGCAGTTCTTC.

The V gene is TRBV7-6, the J gene TRBJ2-5; 8 bases match TRBD2. CDR3 length: 14 residues. Germline V gene lookup returns CDR1 SGHVS and CDR2 FNYEAQ. The V gene end was trimmed by 3 bases and the J gene end by 4 bases; junction bases not matched to a gene: 4. This chain's CDR3 is CASSFSGEAETQYF. In nucleotides, the CDR3 is TGTGCCAGCAGCTTTAGCGGGGAGGCAGAGACCCAGTACTTC.

This chain links TRBV7-8 with TRBJ2-7; TRBD2 aligns across 14 bases. The CDR3 is 19 amino acids. Germline values: CDR1 SGHVS, CDR2 FQNEAQ. V lost 4 bases, J lost 2 bases, and 13 bases stayed unmatched. The CDR3 here is CASSSNPGLAGEIAYEQYF. CDR3 nucleotide sequence: TGTGCCAGCAGCTCAAATCCGGGACTAGCGGGGGAGATAGCCTACGAGCAGTACTTC.

This clone is medium-sized (0.01 to 0.1%). The chain has TRBV6-1 and TRBJ2-7, with 8 bases aligning to TRBD1. Unmatched junction bases numbered 4, after V lost 6 bases and J lost 3 bases. CDR1 MNHNS and CDR2 SASEGT come from the germline V gene. The CDR3 consists of 13 residues. The CDR3 nucleotides read TGTGCCAGCAGGGACAGGGCGGACTACGAGCAGTACTTC. This sequence encodes CASRDRADYEQYF.

The J gene is TRBJ2-1, the V gene TRBV29-1; D gene uncertain. V was shortened by 3 bases and J by 9 bases, with 21 bases between the two germline ends. Per germline, CDR1 SQVTM and CDR2 ANQGSEA. The CDR3 loop spans 15 amino acids. This CDR3 is CSVELWTASEGEQFF. In DNA form, the CDR3 reads TGCAGCGTTGAGCTTTGGACCGCTTCCGAAGGTGAGCAGTTCTTC.

This clone came up a few times. The V call is TRBV6-4, the J call TRBJ2-3; TRBD1 matches at 9 bases. Germline CDR1 is MRHNA and CDR2 is SNTAGT. V lost 6 bases and J lost 4; bases outside the gene matches: 14. CDR3 length equals 17 residues. CDR3 amino acids: CASSPNPPDRGPDTQYF. The CDR3 DNA reads TGTGCCAGCAGCCCAAACCCGCCGGACAGGGGTCCAGATACGCAGTATTTT.

V gene TRBV5-1 combines with J gene TRBJ2-2, with D hard to call. Germline-derived CDR1 and CDR2 are SGHRS and YFSETQ. Trimming stripped 0 bases from V and 5 bases from J, with 8 bases between. This CDR3 has 14 amino acids. The CDR3 sequence is CASSLGLQTGELFF. The CDR3 coding sequence is TGCGCCAGCAGCTTGGGGCTTCAAACCGGGGAGCTGTTTTTT.

The chain couples TRBV6-5 to TRBJ1-2; D might be TRBD1 (6 bases). Trimming cost V 0 bases and J 7 bases, with 12 bases left between them. The CDR3 contains 14 residues. Germline-derived CDR1 and CDR2 are MNHEY and SVGAGI. The CDR3 DNA reads as TGTGCCAGCAGTTACTCGGTCAGGGGCCGTGGCTACACCTTC. This encodes CASSYSVRGRGYTF.

Written as DNA, the CDR3 is TGTGCCTGGAGTGTCGCCGGGGAGACTGAAGCTTTCTTT. It is translated as CAWSVAGETEAFF. V gene TRBV30 combines with J gene TRBJ1-1; D is unresolved. The CDR3 loop spans 13 amino acids. Trimming removed 0 bases at V and 5 bases at J, with 10 bases between. Germline assignment: CDR1 GTSNPN and CDR2 SVGIG (reference sequence).